These 25 T cell receptor beta chains were sequenced from one sample in a study of tumor-infiltrating lymphocytes in primary liver carcinoma. The roughly 19-33 mg bulk tissue piece was not sorted before simultaneous RNA and DNA extraction. Total RNA amounting to around 540 ng was the source from which TCR beta cDNA was made with a constant-region primer. Three-round nested multiplex PCR performed with slightly modified ARM-PCR produced the TCR beta libraries. Use of TRBV1-TRBV30 forward primers with a C-beta reverse primer characterized the first two PCR rounds, which lasted ten to eleven cycles each. Via MiXCR, TCRdb re-called the multiplex PCR reads, giving one row per CDR3 protein. This sample has approximately 110,000 distinct CDR3 sequences, with 55% to 75% found just once. Sequenced sample: liver tumor tissue from sampling region 1. Subset reported: tumor region T1, superior pole. Receptors originate from a woman in her fifties or sixties with primary liver carcinoma and hepatitis B virus infection.

Worth noting for this clonotype: Relative to the germline gene, one junction end is altered; a read error may explain this. The chain has TRBV11-2 and TRBJ2-7; no definite D call. Germline CDR1 is SGHAT and CDR2 is FQNNGV. The CDR3 sequence is 15 residues long. Here the CDR3 DNA reads TGTGCCAGCAGCTTAGAGTGGTGGCAGGCCCACGAGCAATACTTC. It is translated as CASSLEWWQAHEQYF.

By proportion, this clonotype is medium-sized. The CDR3 bases are TGCAGCGTTGAAATAGCGGGAGCCGCTCCGGAGACCCAGTACTTC. It codes for CSVEIAGAAPETQYF. This chain uses TRBV29-1 with TRBJ2-5; 9 positions match TRBD2. Trimming removed 2 bases from V and 5 bases from J; junction bases left unmatched: 9. The CDR3 is 15 amino acids. Germline CDR1 is SQVTM and CDR2 is ANQGSEA.

A word on this clonotype: A much larger clone differs by one base, so this may be a read error. The chain joins TRBV5-6 to TRBJ2-2; D is unclear. The germline CDR1 and CDR2 sequences are SGHDT and YYEEEE. CDR3 length: 15 residues. DNA for the CDR3: TGTGCCAGCAACTTGTTTTGGGAGAACACCGGGGAGCTGTTTTTT. This encodes CASNLFWENTGELFF. The full variable domain, rest sourced from reference TRBV5-6 and TRBJ2-2, is DAGVTQSPTHLIKTRGQQVTLRCSPKSGHDTVSWYQQALGQGPQFIFQYYEEEERQRGNFPDRFSGHQFPNYSSELNVNALLLGDSALYLCASNLFWENTGELFFGEGSRLTVL.

This clonotype was detected a few times. Being one base from a much bigger clone, this may be a read error. This sequence joins TRBV12-3 or TRBV12-4 and TRBJ1-1; 9 nucleotides agree with TRBD1. The CDR3 has 15 amino acids. Trimming took 8 bases from V and 4 from J; bases not matched to a gene: 11. The CDR3 nucleotides read TGTGCCAGCCAATCGGGGACAGGGTTTAGCACTGAAGCTTTCTTT. It yields the protein CASQSGTGFSTEAFF.

CDR3 in amino acids: CASRGASYNEQFF. In DNA, the CDR3 is TGTGCCAGTCGAGGGGCGTCCTACAATGAGCAGTTCTTC. The chain is built from TRBV6-5 and TRBJ2-1; D assignment may be TRBD1 or TRBD2 (5 bases each). The CDR3 runs to 13 residues. In germline, CDR1 is MNHEY, CDR2 SVGAGI. The V and J ends lost 9 bases and 1 base respectively, with 10 bases between them.

This clonotype was observed at least ten times. This CDR3 is CASNLLAGGVETQYF. The CDR3 coding sequence is TGTGCCAGCAACCTACTAGCGGGAGGCGTGGAGACCCAGTACTTC. V gene TRBV11-2 combines with J gene TRBJ2-5; TRBD2 agrees at 12 bases. J was trimmed by 5 bases and V by 7 bases; bases with no gene match: 8. The CDR3 spans 15 residues. The V gene's germline CDR1 is SGHAT and CDR2 FQNNGV.

For this clonotype: A read error may explain this, as a much larger clone is one base away. The chain joins TRBV6-6 to TRBJ2-7; D ambiguous. Trimming removed 5 bases from V and 6 bases from J, with 11 bases in between. This CDR3 has 12 residues. Germline CDR1 and CDR2: MNHNY and SVGAGI (reference sequence). The CDR3 region is CASSPMAAEQYF. CDR3 nucleotides: TGTGCCAGCAGTCCCATGGCCGCCGAGCAGTACTTC.

This clonotype showed up just once. This may arise from a read error, as a much more abundant clone is one base away. This chain links TRBV7-8 with TRBJ2-2, with 7 bases fitting TRBD1. The CDR3 is made up of 14 amino acids. Per the germline V gene, CDR1 is SGHVS and CDR2 is FQNEAQ. Unmatched junction bases numbered 7, after V lost 3 bases and J lost 9 bases. CDR3 region: CASSFRQGPWELFF. In nucleotides, the CDR3 is TGTGCCAGCAGCTTTCGACAGGGACCCTGGGAGCTGTTTTTT.

Worth noting for this clonotype: Germline is not matched at one junction end, which may reflect a read error. The rearrangement joins TRBV5-6 to TRBJ1-5; D may be TRBD1 (5 bases). Germline lookup yields CDR1 SGHDT and CDR2 YYEEEE. The CDR3 runs 16 residues. The CDR3 is CAGSLGPGNSNQPQHF. Here the CDR3 DNA reads TGTGCCGGCAGCTTGGGACCCGGGAACAGCAATCAGCCCCAGCATTTT.

With respect to this clonotype: This could be a read error, since a much larger clone is one nucleotide away. This chain links TRBV12-3 or TRBV12-4 with TRBJ2-7; the D gene is possibly TRBD1 (6 bases). Trimming took 6 bases from V and 2 from J, leaving 14 bases between them. The length of the CDR3 is 14 residues. CDR3 sequence reads: CASSPGHPTYEQYF. The CDR3 nucleotides read TGTGCCAGCAGCCCGGGACACCCAACCTACGAGCAGTACTTC.

A note on this clonotype: A much larger clone differs from this one at a single base, so this may be a read error. The chain carries TRBV29-1 and TRBJ2-6, with 7 bases matching TRBD1. The CDR3 spans 15 residues. The germline gives CDR1 SQVTM, CDR2 ANQGSEA. The V and J ends lost 5 bases and 2 bases, in that order; junction bases with no gene match: 6. The CDR3 region is CSVRVQGTGANVLTF. In nucleotides, the CDR3 is TGCAGCGTTCGGGTACAGGGGACTGGGGCCAACGTCCTGACTTTC.

A note on this clonotype: A single base separates this from a much larger clone, so it may be a read error. The chain recombines TRBV6-6 with TRBJ2-3, with a possible D match to TRBD1 (5 bases). The V end was cut by 2 bases, the J end by 0 bases, with 12 bases between. This CDR3 region has 16 residues. In germline, CDR1 is MNHNY, CDR2 SVGAGI (reference sequence). The CDR3 loop reads CASSYNRDSSTDTQYF. The CDR3 nucleotides read TGTGCCAGCAGTTACAACCGAGACAGTAGCACAGATACGCAGTATTTT.

The rearrangement links TRBV2 to TRBJ1-1; 7 positions agree with TRBD1. V was clipped by 6 bases and J by 4 bases; unmatched bases: 8. The CDR3 consists of 14 residues. Germline assignment: CDR1 SNHLY and CDR2 FYNNEI. Written as DNA, the CDR3 is TGTGCCAGCAGGGCAGGGGGTGGTAGCACTGAAGCTTTCTTT. It translates to CASRAGGGSTEAFF.

A note on this clonotype: One junction end disagrees with the germline gene, perhaps due to a read error. The chain is built from TRBV12-3 or TRBV12-4 and TRBJ1-5; 8 bases line up with TRBD2. TRBJ2-3 matches the DNA end more closely, so the J call is doubtful. This CDR3 is built from 15 residues. For the CDR3, the DNA is TGCGCCAGCAGCGGGGGCCTTTATAGCAATCAGCCCCAGTATTTT. As protein: CASSGGLYSNQPQYF.

As regards this clonotype: One end of the junction fails to match germline, which may point to a read error. This rearrangement joins TRBV11-2 to TRBJ2-5; D is unclear. The CDR3 consists of 16 residues. Per germline, CDR1 SGHAT and CDR2 FQNNGV. CDR3 nucleotide sequence: TGTGCCAACAGCTTGGGAATGGGTTATCCAGGAGAGACCCAATACTTC. Translating gives CANSLGMGYPGETQYF.

Turning to this clonotype: Germline and junction disagree at one end, which may indicate a read error. The gene calls are TRBV11-2 and TRBJ2-3, with 9 positions matching TRBD1. Germline V gene lookup returns CDR1 SGHAT and CDR2 FQNNGV. The CDR3 covers 17 residues. CDR3 sequence: CASGLEVRTGVTDTHYF. CDR3 sequence (DNA): TGTGCCAGTGGCTTAGAGGTTCGGACAGGGGTCACAGATACGCACTATTTT.

In regard to this clonotype: A much larger clone sits a single nucleotide away, making a read error possible. The chain joins TRBV6-1 to TRBJ2-1, with a weak D call TRBD2 (5 bases). The germline gives CDR1 MNHNS, CDR2 SASEGT. The CDR3 covers 13 residues. CDR3 nucleotide sequence: TGTGCCAGCAAACTAGACTCCTGCAATGAGCAGTTCTTC. Amino acid sequence: CASKLDSCNEQFF.

Comment on this clonotype: Its ends do not fully match the called genes, so a read error is possible. The chain joins TRBV28 to TRBJ2-1, with TRBD2 matching 14 bases. Germline V gives CDR1 MDHEN, CDR2 SYDVKM. The CDR3 spans 18 residues. The CDR3, as DNA: TGTGCCACTCTTCAGACTAGCGGGAGGGGGAGCTCCTACAATGAGCGGTTCTTC. It translates to CATLQTSGRGSSYNERFF.

This chain links TRBV13 with TRBJ2-7; TRBD2 matches at 15 bases. The V and J ends lost 5 bases and 2 bases, in that order; junction bases with no gene match: 10. Germline V gene sequence: CDR1 PRHDT, CDR2 FYEKMQ (reference sequence). This CDR3 has 18 amino acids. CDR3 sequence: CASSASGTSGRPPYEQYF. The CDR3 nucleotides are TGTGCCAGCAGCGCGTCCGGGACTAGCGGGAGGCCACCCTACGAGCAGTACTTC.

This clonotype has ten or more counts. The chain links TRBV10-2 to TRBJ2-1, with D possibly TRBD2 on 5 matching bases. Germline assignment: CDR1 WSHSY and CDR2 SAAADI. Between the trimmed V and J ends, which lost 10 bases and 6 bases, there was a span of 19 bases. The CDR3 sequence is 14 residues long. As DNA, the CDR3 is TGCGCCACCTCACTAGGACTGGAAACCAATGAGCAGTTCTTC. Its protein is CATSLGLETNEQFF.

This clonotype was counted at least ten times. V gene TRBV12-3 or TRBV12-4 combines with J gene TRBJ1-5; 9 bases line up with TRBD1. The J segment lost 2 bases and the V segment lost 2 bases, leaving 1 base of the junction unmatched. CDR3 size: 15 residues. The CDR3 protein is CASSLTGGRNQPQHF. The CDR3 DNA reads TGTGCCAGCAGTTTAACAGGGGGCCGCAATCAGCCCCAGCATTTT.

In its sample, this clonotype was seen many times. The chain has TRBV5-4 and TRBJ2-1; 7 bases align to TRBD2. Germline V gene data show CDR1 as SGHNT and CDR2 as YYREEE (reference sequence). This CDR3 region has 16 residues. V dropped 4 bases and J dropped 0; count of bases not matched to a gene: 7. CDR3 in DNA: TGTGCCAGCAGCCCGGGAGCGGGGAGCTCCTACAATGAGCAGTTCTTC. As protein: CASSPGAGSSYNEQFF. The full variable domain, its missing parts supplied by reference TRBV5-4 and TRBJ2-1, is ETGVTQSPTHLIKTRGQQVTLRCSSQSGHNTVSWYQQALGQGPQFIFQYYREEENGRGNFPPRFSGLQFPNYSSELNVNALELDDSALYLCASSPGAGSSYNEQFFGPGTRLTVL.

A note on this clonotype: One end of the junction is discordant with germline, which a read error may explain. This rearrangement joins TRBV11-3 to TRBJ2-2, with 8 bases matching TRBD1. Per germline, CDR1 SGHNT and CDR2 YENEEA. The CDR3 is made up of 14 amino acids. CDR3 in amino acids: CASSIAGGTGEQFF. In DNA form, the CDR3 reads TGTGCCAGCAGCATAGCAGGGGGCACCGGTGAGCAGTTTTTT.

Concerning this clonotype: Its ends do not fully match the called genes, so a read error is possible. The chain uses TRBV5-5 and TRBJ2-5; D possibly matches TRBD1 or TRBD2 (5 bases each). The CDR3 is made up of 14 amino acids. Germline CDR1 is SGHKS and CDR2 is YYEKEE (reference sequence). The CDR3 reads CTSSLFQGDKTQYF. In nucleotides, the CDR3 is TGTACCAGTAGCTTGTTCCAGGGAGATAAGACCCAGTACTTC. The full variable domain, completed using reference TRBV5-5 and TRBJ2-5, is DAGVTQSPTHLIKTRGQQVTLRCSPISGHKSVSWYQQVLGQGPQFIFQYYEKEERGRGNFPDRFSARQFPNYSSELNVNALLLGDSALYLCTSSLFQGDKTQYFGPGTRLLVL.

In regard to this clonotype: One end of the junction varies from germline; a read error may be responsible. The J gene is TRBJ2-7, the V gene TRBV11-1; perhaps TRBD2 as D (5 bases). The CDR3 is 17 residues long. Germline-derived CDR1 and CDR2 are SGHAT and FQDESV (reference sequence). This CDR3 is CASSRSFGRASSYEQCF. The CDR3, as DNA: TGCGCCAGCAGCCGATCCTTTGGGCGGGCTAGCTCCTACGAGCAGTGTTTC. The complete variable domain, with remaining parts taken from reference TRBV11-1 and TRBJ2-7, reads EAEVAQSPRYKITEKSQAVAFWCDPISGHATLYWYRQILGQGPELLVQFQDESVVDDSQLPKDRFSAERLKGVDSTLKIQPAELGDSAMYLCASSRSFGRASSYEQCFGPGTRLTVT.